This T cell receptor beta chain emerged from a study of patients and donors after allogeneic stem cell transplantation. The length of the CDR3 is 12 residues. CDR1 is SGHVS, CDR2 FNYEAQ, per germline. V trimming: 5 bases; J trimming: 11 bases; junction bases outside the gene matches: 8. TCRdb ran MiXCR on the RT-PCR reads and lists one entry per CDR3 protein. The data contain more than 850,000 distinct CDR3 sequences, roughly 18% of them seen just once; the ten biggest clones take up approximately 5.9%. This receptor was identified in a human donor who was either an allogeneic HSCT recipient or a stem cell or donor lymphocyte infusion donor (not recorded which). It is not recorded whose cells these are; they may come from a transplant donor. Source material: blood, either unsorted or a sorted T cell fraction (not recorded which). V is TRBV7-6 and J is TRBJ1-1; 7 bases agree with TRBD1. The CDR3 sequence: CASSLHRGRAFF. Written as DNA, the CDR3 is TGTGCCAGCAGCCTCCACAGGGGTAGGGCTTTCTTT.